What follows describes a single T cell receptor (beta chain). The antigen is not known. Using immunoSEQ multiplex PCR, the repertoire was profiled, and TCRdb retains in-frame clones only, with some absent. The sample consists of fewer than 25,000 clones, 90% of them appearing once. This specimen comes from a study of T cells in localized non-small cell lung cancer. Findings and limits, study-wide: A median about 50 of the top 100 tumor clones appeared in adjacent lung. In the blood, greater T cell density corresponded to longer overall survival.

Germline lookup yields CDR1 SGHRS and CDR2 YFSETQ. Trimming left V 4 bases short and J 0 bases short, with 11 bases between. CDR3 length: 15 residues. The chain links TRBV5-1 to TRBJ1-3; D may be TRBD1 (5 bases). The TCR sequence derives from a woman aged 35-75 years with stage I lung adenocarcinoma. Sequencing was performed on peripheral blood, taken before any cancer treatment. The CDR3 region has the DNA TGCGCCAGCAGCATCGACAGTAACTCTGGAAACACCATATATTTT. This encodes CASSIDSNSGNTIYF.